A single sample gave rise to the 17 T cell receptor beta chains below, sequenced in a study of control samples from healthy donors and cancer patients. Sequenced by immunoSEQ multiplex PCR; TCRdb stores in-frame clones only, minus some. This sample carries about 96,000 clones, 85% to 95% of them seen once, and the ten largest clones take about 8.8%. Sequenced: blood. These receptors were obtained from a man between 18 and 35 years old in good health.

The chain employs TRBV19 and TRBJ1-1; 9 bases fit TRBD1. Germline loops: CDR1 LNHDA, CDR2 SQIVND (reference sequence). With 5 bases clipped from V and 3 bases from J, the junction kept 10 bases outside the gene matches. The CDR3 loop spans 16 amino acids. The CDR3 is CASSVRGQGSDTEAFF. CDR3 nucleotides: TGTGCCAGTAGTGTGCGGGGACAGGGTAGTGACACTGAAGCTTTCTTT. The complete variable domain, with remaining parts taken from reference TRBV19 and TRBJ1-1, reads DGGITQSPKYLFRKEGQNVTLSCEQNLNHDAMYWYRQDPGQGLRLIYYSQIVNDFQKGDIAEGYSVSREKKESFPLTVTSAQKNPTAFYLCASSVRGQGSDTEAFFGQGTRLTVV.

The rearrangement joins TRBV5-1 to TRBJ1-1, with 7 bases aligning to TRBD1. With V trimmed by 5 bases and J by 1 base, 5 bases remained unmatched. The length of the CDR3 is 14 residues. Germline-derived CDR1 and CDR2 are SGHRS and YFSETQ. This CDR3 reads CASRVQGSNTEAFF. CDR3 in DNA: TGCGCCAGCAGGGTACAGGGGTCGAACACTGAAGCTTTCTTT.

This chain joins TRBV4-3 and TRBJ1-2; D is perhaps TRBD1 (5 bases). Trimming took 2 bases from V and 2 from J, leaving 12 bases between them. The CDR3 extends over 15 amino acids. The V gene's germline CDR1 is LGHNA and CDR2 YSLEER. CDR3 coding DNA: TGCGCCAGCAGCCAAATGGGGGGGTGGAACTATGGCTACACCTTC. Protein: CASSQMGGWNYGYTF.

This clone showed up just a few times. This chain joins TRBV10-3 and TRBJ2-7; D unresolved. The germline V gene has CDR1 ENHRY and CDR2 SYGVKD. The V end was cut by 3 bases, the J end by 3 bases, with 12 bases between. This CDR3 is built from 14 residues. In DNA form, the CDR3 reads TGTGCCATCAGTGAAGTACTGGGGATCTACGAGCAGTACTTC. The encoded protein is CAISEVLGIYEQYF.

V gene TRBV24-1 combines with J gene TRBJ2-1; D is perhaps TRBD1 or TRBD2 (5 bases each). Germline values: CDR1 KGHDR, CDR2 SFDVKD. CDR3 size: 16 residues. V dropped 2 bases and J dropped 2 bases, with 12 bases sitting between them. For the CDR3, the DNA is TGTGCCACCAGTGATTCCGGCTTGGGGGCCTACAATGAGCAGTTCTTC. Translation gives CATSDSGLGAYNEQFF.

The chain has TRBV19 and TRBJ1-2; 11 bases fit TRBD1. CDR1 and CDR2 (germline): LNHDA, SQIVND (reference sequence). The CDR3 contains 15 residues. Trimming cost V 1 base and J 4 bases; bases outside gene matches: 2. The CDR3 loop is CASSIAGTGGYGYTF. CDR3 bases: TGTGCCAGTAGTATAGCTGGGACAGGGGGCTATGGCTACACCTTC.

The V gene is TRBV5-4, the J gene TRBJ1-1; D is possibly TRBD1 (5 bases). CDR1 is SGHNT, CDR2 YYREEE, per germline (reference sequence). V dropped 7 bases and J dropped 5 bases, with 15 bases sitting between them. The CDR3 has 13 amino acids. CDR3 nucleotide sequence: TGTGCCAGCTCGGGGGGTTGGGGGACTGAAGCTTTCTTT. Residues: CASSGGWGTEAFF.

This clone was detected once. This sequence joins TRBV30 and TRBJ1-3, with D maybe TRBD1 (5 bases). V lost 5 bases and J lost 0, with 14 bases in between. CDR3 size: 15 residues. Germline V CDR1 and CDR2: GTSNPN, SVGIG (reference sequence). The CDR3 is CAWAGRLLSGNTIYF. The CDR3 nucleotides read TGTGCCTGGGCGGGACGGTTACTCTCTGGAAACACCATATATTTT. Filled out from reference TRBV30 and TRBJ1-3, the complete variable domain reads SQTIHQWPATLVQPVGSPLSLECTVEGTSNPNLYWYRQAAGRGLQLLFYSVGIGQISSEVPQNLSASRPQDRQFILSSKKLLLSDSGFYLCAWAGRLLSGNTIYFGEGSWLTVV.

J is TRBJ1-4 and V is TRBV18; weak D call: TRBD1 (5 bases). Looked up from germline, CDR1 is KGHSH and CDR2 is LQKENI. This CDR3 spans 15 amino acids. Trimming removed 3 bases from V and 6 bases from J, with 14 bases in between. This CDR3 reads CASSPGARSDEKLFF. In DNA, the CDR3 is TGTGCCAGCTCACCCGGGGCGCGGAGCGATGAAAAACTGTTTTTT. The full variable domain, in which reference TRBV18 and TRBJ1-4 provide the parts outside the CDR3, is NAGVMQNPRHLVRRRGQEARLRCSPMKGHSHVYWYRQLPEEGLKFMVYLQKENIIDESGMPKERFSAEFPKEGPSILRIQQVVRGDSAAYFCASSPGARSDEKLFFGSGTQLSVL.

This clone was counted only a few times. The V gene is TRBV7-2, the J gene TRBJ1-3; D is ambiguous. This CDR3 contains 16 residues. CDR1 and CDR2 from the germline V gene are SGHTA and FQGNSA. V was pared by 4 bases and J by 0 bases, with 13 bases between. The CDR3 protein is CASSSRTADSGNTIYF. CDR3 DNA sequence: TGTGCCAGCAGCTCCCGGACGGCCGACTCTGGAAACACCATATATTTT. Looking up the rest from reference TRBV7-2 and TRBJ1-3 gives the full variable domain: GAGVSQSPSNKVTEKGKDVELRCDPISGHTALYWYRQSLGQGLEFLIYFQGNSAPDKSGLPSDRFSAERTGGSVSTLTIQRTQQEDSAVYLCASSSRTADSGNTIYFGEGSWLTVV.

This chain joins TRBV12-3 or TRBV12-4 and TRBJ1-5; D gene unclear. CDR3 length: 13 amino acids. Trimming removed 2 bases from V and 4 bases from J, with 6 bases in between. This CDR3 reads CASSLLRNQPQHF. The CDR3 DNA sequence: TGTGCCAGCAGTTTATTACGAAATCAGCCCCAGCATTTT.

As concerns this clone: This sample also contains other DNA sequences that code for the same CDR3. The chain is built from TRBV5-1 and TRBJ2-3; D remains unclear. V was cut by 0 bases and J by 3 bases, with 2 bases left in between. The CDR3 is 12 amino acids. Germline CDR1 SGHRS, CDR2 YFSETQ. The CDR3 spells CASSLATDTQYF. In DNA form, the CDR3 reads TGCGCCAGCAGCTTGGCAACAGATACGCAGTATTTT.

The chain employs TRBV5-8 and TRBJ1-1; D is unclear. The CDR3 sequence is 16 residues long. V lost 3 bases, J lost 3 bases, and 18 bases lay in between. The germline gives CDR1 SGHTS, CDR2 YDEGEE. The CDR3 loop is CASSSALRVPDTEAFF. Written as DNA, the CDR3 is TGTGCCAGCAGCTCCGCCCTTAGGGTACCGGACACTGAAGCTTTCTTT.

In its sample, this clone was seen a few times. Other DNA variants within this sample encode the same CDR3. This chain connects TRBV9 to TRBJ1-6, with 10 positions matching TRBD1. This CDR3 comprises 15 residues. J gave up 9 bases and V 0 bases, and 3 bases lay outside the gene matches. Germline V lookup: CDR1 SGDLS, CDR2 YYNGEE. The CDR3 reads CASSVGTGGSSPLHF. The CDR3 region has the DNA TGTGCCAGCAGCGTAGGGACAGGGGGAAGTTCACCCCTCCACTTT.

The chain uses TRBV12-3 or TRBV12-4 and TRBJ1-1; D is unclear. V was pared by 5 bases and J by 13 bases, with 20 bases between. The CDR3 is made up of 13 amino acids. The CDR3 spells CASSPTLQWPLFF. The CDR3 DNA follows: TGTGCCAGCAGTCCCACCCTCCAGTGGCCCCTTTTCTTT.

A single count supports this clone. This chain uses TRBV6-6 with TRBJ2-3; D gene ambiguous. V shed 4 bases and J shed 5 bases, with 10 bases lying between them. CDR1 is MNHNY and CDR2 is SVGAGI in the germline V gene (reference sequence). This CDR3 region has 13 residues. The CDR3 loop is CASSSPKKDTQYF. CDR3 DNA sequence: TGTGCCAGCAGTTCCCCCAAAAAAGATACGCAGTATTTT.

The CDR3 region is CASSPGTEKRGYTF. The CDR3 region has the DNA TGTGCCAGCAGCCCCGGGACGGAAAAGCGGGGCTACACCTTC. J is TRBJ1-2 and V is TRBV7-9, with a weak D call TRBD1 (5 bases). The germline V and J ends were trimmed by 5 bases and 8 bases, with 18 bases remaining between them. This CDR3 region has 14 residues. Germline values: CDR1 SEHNR, CDR2 FQNEAQ (reference sequence).